This T cell receptor beta chain was retrieved from a study of CD8+ T cells in alopecia areata. At the level of the study: Tofacitinib treatment spanned 6 to 18 months, with 6 months off drug afterward. Overall study findings and caveats: Compared with normal scalp, lesional scalp had higher clonality and more expanded CD8+ clones.

Both CD4+ and CD8+ T cells were separated by sorting PBMCs. Isolated RNA was reverse transcribed into cDNA used as the sequencing template. This table comes from immunoSEQ multiplex PCR, and its TCRdb copy is limited to in-frame clones, with some not included. The sample has some 200,000 clones, approximately 56% seen once. The germline CDR1 and CDR2 sequences are SEHNR and FQNEAQ (reference sequence). V shed 5 bases and J shed 5 bases, with 13 bases lying between them. This CDR3 is 15 amino acids long. In the case of this clone: Antigen: not known.

The sample was CD4+ T cells sorted from blood, taken at week 0. The source is a human donor with alopecia areata. The chain employs TRBV7-9 and TRBJ1-6; no reliable D call. The CDR3 DNA sequence: TGTGCCAGCAGCCCCGGATCGGCCGATAATTCACCCCTCCACTTT. It codes for CASSPGSADNSPLHF. Supplemented by reference TRBV7-9 and TRBJ1-6, the full variable domain reads DTGVSQNPRHKITKRGQNVTFRCDPISEHNRLYWYRQTLGQGPEFLTYFQNEAQLEKSRLLSDRFSAERPKGSFSTLEIQRTEQGDSAMYLCASSPGSADNSPLHFGNGTRLTVT.